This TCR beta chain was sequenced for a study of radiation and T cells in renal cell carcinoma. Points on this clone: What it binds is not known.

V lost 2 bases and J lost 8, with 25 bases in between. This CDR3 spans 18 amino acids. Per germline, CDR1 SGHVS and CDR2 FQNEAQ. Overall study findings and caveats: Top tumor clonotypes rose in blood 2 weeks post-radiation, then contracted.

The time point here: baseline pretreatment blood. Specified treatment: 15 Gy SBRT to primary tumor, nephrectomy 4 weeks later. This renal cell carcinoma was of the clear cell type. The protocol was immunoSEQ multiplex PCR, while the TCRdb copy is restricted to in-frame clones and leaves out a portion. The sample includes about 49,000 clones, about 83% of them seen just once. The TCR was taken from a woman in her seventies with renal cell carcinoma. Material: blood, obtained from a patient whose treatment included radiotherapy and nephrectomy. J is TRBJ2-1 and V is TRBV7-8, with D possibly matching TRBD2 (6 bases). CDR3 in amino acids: CASSLNGGLAGSVDEQFF. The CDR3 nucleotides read TGTGCCAGCAGCTTAAATGGTGGCTTGGCGGGATCGGTCGATGAGCAGTTCTTC.